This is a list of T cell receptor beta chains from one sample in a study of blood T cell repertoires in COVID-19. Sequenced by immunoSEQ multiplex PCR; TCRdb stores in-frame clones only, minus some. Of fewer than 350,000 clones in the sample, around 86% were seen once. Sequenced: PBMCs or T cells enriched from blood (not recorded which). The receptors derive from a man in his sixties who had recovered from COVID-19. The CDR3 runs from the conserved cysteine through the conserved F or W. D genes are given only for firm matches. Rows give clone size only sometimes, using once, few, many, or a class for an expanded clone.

TGTGCCAGCAGCCTTCAGGGGTATCAGCAGTACTTC,CASSLQGYQQYF,NA,TRBV6-5,TRBJ2-7,NA
TGTGCCAGCAGCCTCCGCACGCGCTCTGGAAACACCATATATTTT,CASSLRTRSGNTIYF,NA,TRBV3-1/TRBV3-2,TRBJ1-3,NA
TGTGCCAGTAGTATATGGCGCGGGGATCAGCCCCAGCATTTT,CASSIWRGDQPQHF,NA,TRBV19,TRBJ1-5,NA
TGTGCCAGCAGCTTGAAGGGGAATGAAAAACTGTTTTTT,CASSLKGNEKLFF,NA,TRBV5-4,TRBJ1-4,few
TGCGCCAGCAGCATCCAGGGGATTAACACTGAAGCTTTCTTT,CASSIQGINTEAFF,NA,TRBV5-1,TRBJ1-1,once
TGTGCCAGCAGCCCGGCGGTAGGTAGCGGGGTCACGCAGTATTTT,CASSPAVGSGVTQYF,TRBD2,TRBV14,TRBJ2-3,NA
TGTGCCAGCAGCCCCAGCCCGGACAGGGCTAATTCACCCCTCCACTTT,CASSPSPDRANSPLHF,TRBD1,TRBV3-1/TRBV3-2,TRBJ1-6,NA
TGTGCCAGCAGCTTAGCGGGAGGACCGAACACCGGGGAGCTGTTTTTT,CASSLAGGPNTGELFF,NA,TRBV7-2,TRBJ2-2,NA
TGTGCCAGCAGTTTACCACTAGCGGCCAGCTCCTACAATGAGCAGTTCTTC,CASSLPLAASSYNEQFF,TRBD2,TRBV28,TRBJ2-1,NA
TGCGCCAGCAGCTTCGACAGCCAAGAGACCCAGTACTTC,CASSFDSQETQYF,NA,TRBV5-1,TRBJ2-5,NA
TGCGCCAGCAGCCGACTACTAGCGGATCTAGCCAAAAACATTCAGTACTTC,CASSRLLADLAKNIQYF,TRBD2,TRBV4-1,TRBJ2-4,NA
TGTGCCAGCAGCCCAAGGGGGGGGCGGACTGAAGCTTTCTTT,CASSPRGGRTEAFF,NA,TRBV5-6,TRBJ1-1,once
TGTGCCAGCATAAAGACAGGGGCTAATGAAAAACTGTTTTTT,CASIKTGANEKLFF,TRBD1,TRBV7-9,TRBJ1-4,NA
TGTGCCAGCAGCCCGGGACAGGGGAACGAAAAACTGTTTTTT,CASSPGQGNEKLFF,TRBD1,TRBV4-2,TRBJ1-4,NA
TGTGCCACCAGTGGCGGAGCTAACTATGGCTACACCTTC,CATSGGANYGYTF,NA,TRBV24-1,TRBJ1-2,NA
TGTGCCAGTAGTATAGGGACAGGGGGTCATCAGCCCCAGCATTTT,CASSIGTGGHQPQHF,TRBD1,TRBV19,TRBJ1-5,NA
TGTGCCAGCAGCCGAGACAGGTACACTGAAGCTTTCTTT,CASSRDRYTEAFF,NA,TRBV3-1/TRBV3-2,TRBJ1-1,NA
TGTGCCATCAGTGAGTCAACTCATTTATCCTACGAGCAGTACTTC,CAISESTHLSYEQYF,NA,TRBV10-3,TRBJ2-7,NA
TGTGCCAGCTCACAGACCACCGGGACAGGGAATGAAAAACTGTTTTTT,CASSQTTGTGNEKLFF,TRBD1,TRBV18,TRBJ1-4,NA
TGTGCCAGTAGGCCGGACAGGGATCAAGGCTACACCTTC,CASRPDRDQGYTF,TRBD1,TRBV19,TRBJ1-2,NA
TGTGCCAGCAGCTTAAGCCGGGGTAGCGGGAACTACGAGCAGTACTTC,CASSLSRGSGNYEQYF,TRBD2,TRBV7-2,TRBJ2-7,NA
TGTGCCAGCAGCCAAGCAAACATCCTCCCCGGGGCCAACGTCCTGACTTTC,CASSQANILPGANVLTF,NA,TRBV3-1/TRBV3-2,TRBJ2-6,once